Only one count was recorded for the clone carrying this T cell receptor (beta chain). The data stem from a study of OX40 agonist ivuxolimab in advanced cancers. Looking at the study overall: The eligibility criteria allowed prior anti-PD-1, anti-PD-L1 or anti-CTLA-4 therapy, and about 40% had some.

Assay: immunoSEQ multiplex PCR; the TCRdb copy retains only in-frame clones and omits some. The profile shows 73,000 or so clones, around 83% of them singletons. Germline-derived CDR1 and CDR2 are MNHEY and SVGAGI. This CDR3 contains 13 residues. Trimming removed 10 bases at V and 5 bases at J, with 17 bases between. This sequence originates from an adult with an advanced solid tumor such as melanoma, head and neck, liver or kidney cancer. The specimen was CD4+ or CD8+ T cells sorted from blood, collected in a trial of the OX40 agonist ivuxolimab. This chain links TRBV6-5 with TRBJ1-1; the D is unclear. In DNA form, the CDR3 reads TGTGCCACCCGAAATGGAGCGAGTACTGAAGCTTTCTTT. Protein sequence: CATRNGASTEAFF.